This T cell receptor (beta chain) was identified during a study of regulatory and conventional T cells in RAG deficiency. Findings and limits, study-wide: Shorter CDR3s in all patient subsets; >75% Treg-Tconv overlap in Omenn. Other subsets showed approximately 10-fold reductions, but Treg unique TCR beta sequences fell roughly 97-fold in these patients.

Profiling relied on immunoSEQ multiplex PCR, and the TCRdb table lists in-frame clones only, not all of them. The table includes 5,500 to 8,500 clones, around 90% detected once. The CDR3 has 13 residues. V lost 4 bases to trimming and J lost 4 bases, with 11 bases between them. Looked up from germline, CDR1 is SGHRS and CDR2 is YFSETQ. Blood CD4+ CD25-high CD127-low regulatory T cells supplied the genomic DNA template. In regard to this clone: What it binds is unknown.

This sample also appeared in a second study, on regulatory T cells. That study reports: The primer mix had 52 TRBV and 13 TRBJ primers.

The V gene is TRBV5-1, the J gene TRBJ1-2; D remains ambiguous. The sequence was collected from a human donor in good health. The sequenced sample was CD127- CD25+ CD4+ Tregs sorted from blood. Here the CDR3 DNA reads TGCGCCAGCAGCACGACAAGTTTCTATGGCTACACCTTC. It yields the protein CASSTTSFYGYTF.